Given below is one T cell receptor (beta chain) in context. Its target is unknown. This entry is derived from a study of graft-versus-host responses after intestinal transplantation. Overall study: Transplant types were multivisceral, liver-intestinal, or isolated intestinal. Every recipient underwent anti-thymocyte globulin induction, then tacrolimus and steroids for 3 to 4 years.

The data were produced by immunoSEQ multiplex PCR, yet TCRdb's version contains in-frame clones alone and is incomplete. The sample lists 120,000 or so clones; 90% to 95% were seen once. The CDR3 consists of 13 residues. V gave up 6 bases and J gave up 7 bases; unmatched junction bases: 4. Germline values: CDR1 MNHEY, CDR2 SMNVEV (reference sequence). The chain has TRBV27 and TRBJ2-7; 12 nucleotides match TRBD2. This specimen consisted of unstimulated CD8+ T cells sorted from spleen or lymph node cells, obtained before intestinal transplant. The origin of this receptor is a human donor who received an intestinal transplant. Here the CDR3 DNA reads TGTGCCAGCAGGCCGGGACTAGCGGGTGAGCAGTACTTC. Its protein is CASRPGLAGEQYF.